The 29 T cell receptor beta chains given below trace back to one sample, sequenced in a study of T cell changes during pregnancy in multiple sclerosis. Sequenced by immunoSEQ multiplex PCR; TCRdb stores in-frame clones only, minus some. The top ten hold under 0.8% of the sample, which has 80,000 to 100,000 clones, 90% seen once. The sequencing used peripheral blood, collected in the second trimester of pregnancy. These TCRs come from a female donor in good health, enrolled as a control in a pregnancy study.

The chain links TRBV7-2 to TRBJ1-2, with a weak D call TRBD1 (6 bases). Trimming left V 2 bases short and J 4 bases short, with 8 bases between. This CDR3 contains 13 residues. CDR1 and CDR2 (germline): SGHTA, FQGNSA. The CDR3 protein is CASSLQGLYGYTF. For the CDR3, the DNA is TGTGCCAGCAGCTTACAGGGGCTCTATGGCTACACCTTC. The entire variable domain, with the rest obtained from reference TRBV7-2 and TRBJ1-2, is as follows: GAGVSQSPSNKVTEKGKDVELRCDPISGHTALYWYRQSLGQGLEFLIYFQGNSAPDKSGLPSDRFSAERTGGSVSTLTIQRTQQEDSAVYLCASSLQGLYGYTFGSGTRLTVV.

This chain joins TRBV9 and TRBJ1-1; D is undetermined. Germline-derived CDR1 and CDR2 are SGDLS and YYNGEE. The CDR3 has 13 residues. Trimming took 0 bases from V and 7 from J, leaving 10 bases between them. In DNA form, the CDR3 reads TGTGCCAGCAGCGTAGGTGCGGGTAGTGAAGCTTTCTTT. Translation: CASSVGAGSEAFF.

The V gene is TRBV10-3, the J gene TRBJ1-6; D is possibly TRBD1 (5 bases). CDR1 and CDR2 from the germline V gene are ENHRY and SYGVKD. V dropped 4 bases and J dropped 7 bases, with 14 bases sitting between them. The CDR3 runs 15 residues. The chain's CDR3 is CAISADSQGNSPLHF. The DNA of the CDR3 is TGTGCCATCAGTGCAGATTCCCAGGGCAATTCACCCCTCCACTTT.

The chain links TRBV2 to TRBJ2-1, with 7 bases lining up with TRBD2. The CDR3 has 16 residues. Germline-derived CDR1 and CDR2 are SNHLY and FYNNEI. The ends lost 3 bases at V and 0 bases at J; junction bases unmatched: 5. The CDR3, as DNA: TGTGCCAGCAGTGAGGTGCGGGGGAGCTCCTACAATGAGCAGTTCTTC. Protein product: CASSEVRGSSYNEQFF.

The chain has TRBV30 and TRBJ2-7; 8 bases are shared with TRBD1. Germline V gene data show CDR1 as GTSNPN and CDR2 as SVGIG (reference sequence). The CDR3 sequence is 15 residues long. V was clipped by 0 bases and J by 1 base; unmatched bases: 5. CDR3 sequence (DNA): TGTGCCTGGAGTGTAGGAACAGGGGGATCCTACGAGCAGTACTTC. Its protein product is CAWSVGTGGSYEQYF. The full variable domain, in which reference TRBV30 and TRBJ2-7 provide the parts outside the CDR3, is SQTIHQWPATLVQPVGSPLSLECTVEGTSNPNLYWYRQAAGRGLQLLFYSVGIGQISSEVPQNLSASRPQDRQFILSSKKLLLSDSGFYLCAWSVGTGGSYEQYFGPGTRLTVT.

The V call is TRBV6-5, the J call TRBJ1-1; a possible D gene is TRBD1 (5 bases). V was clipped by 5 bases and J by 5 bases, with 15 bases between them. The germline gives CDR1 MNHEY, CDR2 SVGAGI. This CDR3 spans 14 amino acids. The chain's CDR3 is CASSTTGGRTEAFF. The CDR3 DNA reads TGTGCCAGCAGTACAACGGGGGGTAGGACTGAAGCTTTCTTT.

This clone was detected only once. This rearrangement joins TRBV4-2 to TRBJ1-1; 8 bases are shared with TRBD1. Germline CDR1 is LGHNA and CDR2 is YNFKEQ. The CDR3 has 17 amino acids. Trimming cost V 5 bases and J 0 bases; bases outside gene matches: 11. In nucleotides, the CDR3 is TGTGCCAGCAGCAGAGTACAGGGGGGGTCCCTGAACACTGAAGCTTTCTTT. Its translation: CASSRVQGGSLNTEAFF.

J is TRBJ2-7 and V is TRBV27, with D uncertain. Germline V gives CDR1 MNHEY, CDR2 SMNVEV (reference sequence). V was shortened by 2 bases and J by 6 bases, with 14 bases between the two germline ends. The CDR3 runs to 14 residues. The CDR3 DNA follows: TGTGCCAGCAGTTTACCCCCAGGCCTTGGCGAGCAGTACTTC. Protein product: CASSLPPGLGEQYF.

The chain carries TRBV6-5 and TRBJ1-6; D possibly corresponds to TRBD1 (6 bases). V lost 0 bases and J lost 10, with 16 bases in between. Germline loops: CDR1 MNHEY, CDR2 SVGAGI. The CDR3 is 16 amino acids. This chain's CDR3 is CASSYSRSRGGSPLHF. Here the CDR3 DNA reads TGTGCCAGCAGTTACTCGAGGTCCAGGGGTGGATCACCCCTCCACTTT.

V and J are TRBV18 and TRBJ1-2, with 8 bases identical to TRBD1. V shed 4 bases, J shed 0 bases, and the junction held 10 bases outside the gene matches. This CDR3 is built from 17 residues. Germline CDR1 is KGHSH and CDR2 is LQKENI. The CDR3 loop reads CASSLHPRQGPNYGYTF. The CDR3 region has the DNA TGTGCCAGCTCACTCCACCCCCGACAGGGGCCTAACTATGGCTACACCTTC.

The CDR3, as DNA: TGTGCCAGCTCACCACGACAGGGGGCGACTGAAGCTTTCTTT. Its translation: CASSPRQGATEAFF. The rearrangement joins TRBV18 to TRBJ1-1; 10 nucleotides align to TRBD1. The V and J ends lost 1 base and 5 bases, in that order; junction bases with no gene match: 1. The CDR3 contains 14 residues. The germline CDR1 and CDR2 sequences are KGHSH and LQKENI.

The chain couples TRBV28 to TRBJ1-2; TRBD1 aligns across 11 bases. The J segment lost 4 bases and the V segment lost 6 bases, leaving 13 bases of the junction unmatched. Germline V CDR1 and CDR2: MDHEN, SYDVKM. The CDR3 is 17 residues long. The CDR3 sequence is CASSPPGTGGEVYGYTF. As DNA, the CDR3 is TGTGCCAGCAGCCCCCCAGGGACAGGGGGTGAGGTCTATGGCTACACCTTC.

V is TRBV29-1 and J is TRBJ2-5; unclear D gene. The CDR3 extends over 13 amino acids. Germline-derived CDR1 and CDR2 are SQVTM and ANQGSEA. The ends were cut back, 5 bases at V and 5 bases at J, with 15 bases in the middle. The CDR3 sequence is CSVSQTGPETQYF. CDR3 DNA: TGCAGCGTTTCCCAGACGGGTCCGGAGACCCAGTACTTC.

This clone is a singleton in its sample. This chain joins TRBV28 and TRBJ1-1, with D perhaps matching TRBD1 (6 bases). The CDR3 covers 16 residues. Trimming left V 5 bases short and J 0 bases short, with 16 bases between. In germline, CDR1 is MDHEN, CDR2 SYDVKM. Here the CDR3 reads CASSRTVRVMNTEAFF. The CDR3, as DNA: TGTGCCAGCAGTCGGACAGTTAGGGTGATGAACACTGAAGCTTTCTTT.

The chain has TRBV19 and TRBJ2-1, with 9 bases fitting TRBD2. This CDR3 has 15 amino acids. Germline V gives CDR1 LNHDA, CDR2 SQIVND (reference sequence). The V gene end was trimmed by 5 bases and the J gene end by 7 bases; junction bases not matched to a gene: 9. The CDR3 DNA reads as TGTGCCAGTAGTTCGACTAGCGGACGTAAGAATGAGCAGTTCTTC. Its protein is CASSSTSGRKNEQFF.

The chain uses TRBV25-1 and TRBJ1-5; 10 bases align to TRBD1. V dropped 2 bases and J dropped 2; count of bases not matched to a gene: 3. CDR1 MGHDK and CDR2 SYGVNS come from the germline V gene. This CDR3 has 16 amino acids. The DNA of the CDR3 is TGTGCCAGCAGTGAAGGCGGGACAGGGGGCAATCAGCCCCAGCATTTT. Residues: CASSEGGTGGNQPQHF.

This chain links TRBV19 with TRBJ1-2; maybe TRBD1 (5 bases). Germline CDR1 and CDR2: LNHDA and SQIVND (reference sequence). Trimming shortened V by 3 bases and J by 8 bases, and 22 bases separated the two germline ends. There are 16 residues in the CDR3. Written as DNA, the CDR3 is TGTGCCAGTAGTATGCTCCCCGGGCGGGACGTAAAAGGCTACACCTTC. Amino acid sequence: CASSMLPGRDVKGYTF.

CDR3 sequence reads: CASSIPGANSPLHF. The CDR3, as DNA: TGTGCCAGTAGTATACCAGGTGCTAATTCACCCCTCCACTTT. The rearrangement joins TRBV19 to TRBJ1-6, with unresolved D. The germline gives CDR1 LNHDA, CDR2 SQIVND (reference sequence). The CDR3 has 14 amino acids. V lost 2 bases to trimming and J lost 6 bases, with 8 bases between them.

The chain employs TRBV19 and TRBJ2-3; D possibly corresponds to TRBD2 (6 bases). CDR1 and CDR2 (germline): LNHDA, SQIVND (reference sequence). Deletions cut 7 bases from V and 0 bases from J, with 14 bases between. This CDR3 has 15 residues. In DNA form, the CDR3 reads TGTGCCAGTACCCTTAGTCGGGGGAGCACAGATACGCAGTATTTT. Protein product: CASTLSRGSTDTQYF.

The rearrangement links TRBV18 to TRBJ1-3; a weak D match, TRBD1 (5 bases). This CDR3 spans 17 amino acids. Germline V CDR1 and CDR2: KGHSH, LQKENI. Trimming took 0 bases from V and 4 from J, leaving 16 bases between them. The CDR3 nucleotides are TGTGCCAGCTCACCACCGAACAGGAACGGTTTAGGAAACACCATATATTTT. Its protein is CASSPPNRNGLGNTIYF. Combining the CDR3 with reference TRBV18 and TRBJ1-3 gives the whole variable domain NAGVMQNPRHLVRRRGQEARLRCSPMKGHSHVYWYRQLPEEGLKFMVYLQKENIIDESGMPKERFSAEFPKEGPSILRIQQVVRGDSAAYFCASSPPNRNGLGNTIYFGEGSWLTVV.

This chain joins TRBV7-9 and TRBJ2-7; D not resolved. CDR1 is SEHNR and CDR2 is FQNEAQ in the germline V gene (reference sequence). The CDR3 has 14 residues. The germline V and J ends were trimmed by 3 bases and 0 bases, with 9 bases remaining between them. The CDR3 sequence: CASSLAERSYEQYF. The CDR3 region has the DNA TGTGCCAGCAGCTTGGCAGAACGCTCCTACGAGCAGTACTTC.

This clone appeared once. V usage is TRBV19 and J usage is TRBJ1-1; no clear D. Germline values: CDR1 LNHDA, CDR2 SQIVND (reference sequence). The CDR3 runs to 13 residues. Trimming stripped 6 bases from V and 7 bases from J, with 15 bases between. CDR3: CASSQSSSGEAFF. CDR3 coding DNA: TGTGCCAGTAGCCAGTCAAGTTCGGGTGAAGCTTTCTTT.

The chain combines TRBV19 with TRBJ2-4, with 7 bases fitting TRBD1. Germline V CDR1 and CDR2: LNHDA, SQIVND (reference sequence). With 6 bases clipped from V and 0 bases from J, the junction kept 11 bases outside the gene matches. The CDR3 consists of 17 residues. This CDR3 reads CASRPGQRALAKNIQYF. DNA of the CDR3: TGTGCCAGTAGACCGGGACAGAGAGCCTTAGCCAAAAACATTCAGTACTTC.

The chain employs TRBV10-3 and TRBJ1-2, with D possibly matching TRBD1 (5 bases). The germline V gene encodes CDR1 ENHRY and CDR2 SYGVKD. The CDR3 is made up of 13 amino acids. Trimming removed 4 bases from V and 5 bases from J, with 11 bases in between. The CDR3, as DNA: TGTGCCATCAGTGGCGACAGAACGTATGGCTACACCTTC. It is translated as CAISGDRTYGYTF.

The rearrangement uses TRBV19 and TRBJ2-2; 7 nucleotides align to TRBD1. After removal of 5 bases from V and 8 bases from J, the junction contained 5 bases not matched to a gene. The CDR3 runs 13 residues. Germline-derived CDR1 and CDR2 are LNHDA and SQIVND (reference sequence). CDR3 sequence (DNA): TGTGCCAGTAGTCCCGGGACAGCTGGGGAGCTGTTTTTT. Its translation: CASSPGTAGELFF.

CDR3 in DNA: TGTGCCAGCTCCGAGGGGTCGGGGGGCCTGGGAACTGAAGCTTTCTTT. It codes for CASSEGSGGLGTEAFF. The chain recombines TRBV18 with TRBJ1-1, with TRBD1 as a possible D gene (6 bases). CDR1 and CDR2 (germline): KGHSH, LQKENI. V lost 6 bases and J lost 5, with 22 bases in between. The CDR3 spans 16 residues.

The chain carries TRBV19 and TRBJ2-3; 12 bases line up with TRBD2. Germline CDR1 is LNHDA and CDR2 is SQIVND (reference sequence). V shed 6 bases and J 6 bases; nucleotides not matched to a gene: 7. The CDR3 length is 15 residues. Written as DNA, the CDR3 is TGTGCCAGTAGCCAGACTAGCGGGAGCCTGGATACGCAGTATTTT. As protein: CASSQTSGSLDTQYF.

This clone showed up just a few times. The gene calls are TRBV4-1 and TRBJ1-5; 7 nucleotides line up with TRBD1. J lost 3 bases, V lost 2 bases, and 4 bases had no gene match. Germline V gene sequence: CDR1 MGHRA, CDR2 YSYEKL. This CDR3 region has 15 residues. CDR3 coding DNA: TGCGCCAGCAGCCAACAAACAGGGGCCAATCAGCCCCAGCATTTT. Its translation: CASSQQTGANQPQHF.

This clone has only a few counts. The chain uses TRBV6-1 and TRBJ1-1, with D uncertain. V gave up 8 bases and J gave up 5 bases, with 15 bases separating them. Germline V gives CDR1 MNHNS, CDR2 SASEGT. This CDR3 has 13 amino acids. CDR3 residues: CASGRAGITEAFF. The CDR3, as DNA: TGTGCCAGCGGAAGGGCCGGGATAACTGAAGCTTTCTTT.